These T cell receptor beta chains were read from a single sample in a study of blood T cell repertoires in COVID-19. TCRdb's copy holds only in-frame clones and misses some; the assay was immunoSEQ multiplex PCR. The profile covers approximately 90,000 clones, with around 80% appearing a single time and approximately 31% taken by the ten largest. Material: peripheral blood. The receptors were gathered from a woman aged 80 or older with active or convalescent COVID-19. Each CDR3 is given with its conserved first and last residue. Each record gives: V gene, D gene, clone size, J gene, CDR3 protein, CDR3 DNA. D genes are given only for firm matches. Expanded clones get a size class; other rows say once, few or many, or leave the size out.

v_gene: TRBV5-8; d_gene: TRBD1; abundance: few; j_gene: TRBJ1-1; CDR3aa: CASSFSGQQRNTEAFF; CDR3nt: TGTGCCAGCAGCTTCTCGGGACAGCAGAGAAACACTGAAGCTTTCTTT
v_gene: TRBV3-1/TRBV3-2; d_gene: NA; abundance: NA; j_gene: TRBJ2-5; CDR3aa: CASSQDLPGQQETQYF; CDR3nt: TGTGCCAGCAGCCAAGATCTACCCGGACAGCAAGAGACCCAGTACTTC
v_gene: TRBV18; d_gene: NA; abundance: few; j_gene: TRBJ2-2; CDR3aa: CASSPSVAGTGELFF; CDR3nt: TGTGCCAGCTCACCATCGGTTGCTGGCACCGGGGAGCTGTTTTTT
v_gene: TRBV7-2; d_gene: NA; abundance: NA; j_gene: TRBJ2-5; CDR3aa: CASSPAAWAGQETQYF; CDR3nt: TGTGCCAGCAGCCCTGCCGCGTGGGCGGGACAAGAGACCCAGTACTTC
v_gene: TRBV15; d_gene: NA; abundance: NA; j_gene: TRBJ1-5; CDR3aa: CATGLGLANTQPQHF; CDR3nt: TGTGCCACCGGGTTGGGGCTGGCCAACACTCAGCCCCAGCATTTT
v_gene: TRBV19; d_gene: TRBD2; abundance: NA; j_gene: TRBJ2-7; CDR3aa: CASSNSGGAYEQYF; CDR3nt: TGTGCCAGTAGTAATAGCGGGGGGGCCTACGAGCAGTACTTC
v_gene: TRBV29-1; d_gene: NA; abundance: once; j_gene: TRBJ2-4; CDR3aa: CSVENRVGKNIQYF; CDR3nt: TGCAGCGTCGAGAACAGGGTGGGCAAAAACATTCAGTACTTC
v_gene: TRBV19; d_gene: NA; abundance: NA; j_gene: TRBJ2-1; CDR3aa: CASSTALAEQFF; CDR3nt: TGTGCCAGTAGTACGGCCCTAGCTGAGCAGTTCTTC
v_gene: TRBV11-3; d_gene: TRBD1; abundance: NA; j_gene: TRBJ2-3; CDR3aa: CASSLGQGVGTQYF; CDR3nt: TGTGCCAGCAGCCTGGGACAGGGGGTAGGTACGCAGTATTTT
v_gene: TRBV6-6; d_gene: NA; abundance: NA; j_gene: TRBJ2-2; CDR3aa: CASSAGPGTGELFF; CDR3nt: TGTGCCAGCAGTGCGGGGCCCGGCACCGGGGAGCTGTTTTTT
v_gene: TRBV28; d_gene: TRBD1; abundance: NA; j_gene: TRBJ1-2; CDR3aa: CASSSTRGRIEANYGYTF; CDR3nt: TGTGCCAGCAGTTCCACCAGGGGGCGAATCGAGGCTAACTATGGCTACACCTTC
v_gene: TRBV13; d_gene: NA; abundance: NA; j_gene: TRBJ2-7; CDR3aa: CASRWLTQGGHEQYF; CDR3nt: TGTGCCAGCAGGTGGCTGACCCAGGGGGGCCACGAGCAGTACTTC
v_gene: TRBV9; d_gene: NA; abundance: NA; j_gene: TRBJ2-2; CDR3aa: CASSGQTNTGELFF; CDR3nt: TGTGCCAGCAGCGGACAGACGAACACCGGGGAGCTGTTTTTT
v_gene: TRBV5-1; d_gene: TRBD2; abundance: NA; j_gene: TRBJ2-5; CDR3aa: CASSQSGGGLQETQYF; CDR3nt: TGCGCCAGCAGCCAGAGTGGCGGGGGGCTTCAAGAGACCCAGTACTTC
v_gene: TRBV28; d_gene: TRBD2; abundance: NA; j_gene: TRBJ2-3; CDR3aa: CASSSLSGGADTQYF; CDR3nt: TGTGCCAGCAGCTCGCTTAGCGGGGGGGCAGATACGCAGTATTTT
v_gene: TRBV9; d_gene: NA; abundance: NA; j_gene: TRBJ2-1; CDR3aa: CASSAESSYNEQFF; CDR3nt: TGTGCCAGCAGCGCCGAGAGCTCCTACAATGAGCAGTTCTTC
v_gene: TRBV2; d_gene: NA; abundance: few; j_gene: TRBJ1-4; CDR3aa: CASSERGPTNEKLFF; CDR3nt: TGTGCCAGCAGTGAACGAGGTCCAACTAATGAAAAACTGTTTTTT
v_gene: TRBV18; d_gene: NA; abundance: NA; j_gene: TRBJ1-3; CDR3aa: CASSPGGQPAGNTIYF; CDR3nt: TGTGCCAGCTCACCCGGTGGACAGCCAGCTGGAAACACCATATATTTT
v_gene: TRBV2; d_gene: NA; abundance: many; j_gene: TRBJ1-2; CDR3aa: CASGGTFGYTF; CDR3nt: TGTGCCAGCGGCGGAACCTTCGGCTACACCTTC
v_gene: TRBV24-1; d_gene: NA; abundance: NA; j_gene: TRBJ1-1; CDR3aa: CATSDFGREAGAFF; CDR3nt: TGTGCCACCAGTGATTTTGGCAGGGAGGCCGGAGCTTTCTTT
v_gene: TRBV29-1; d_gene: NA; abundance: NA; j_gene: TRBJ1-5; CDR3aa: CSVSAGVNQPQHF; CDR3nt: TGCAGCGTTTCGGCAGGGGTCAATCAGCCCCAGCATTTT
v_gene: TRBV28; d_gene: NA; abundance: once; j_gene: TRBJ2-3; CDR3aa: CASNRNGYTDTQYF; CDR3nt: TGTGCCAGCAACAGAAACGGATACACAGATACGCAGTATTTT
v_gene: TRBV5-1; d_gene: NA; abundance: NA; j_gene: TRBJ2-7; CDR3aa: CASSLWAGEQYF; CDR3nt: TGCGCCAGCAGCTTGTGGGCTGGCGAGCAGTACTTC
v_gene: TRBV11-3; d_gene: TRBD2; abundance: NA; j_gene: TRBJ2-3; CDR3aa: CASSPHSGRTDTQYF; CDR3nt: TGTGCCAGCAGCCCTCATAGCGGGAGGACCGATACGCAGTATTTT
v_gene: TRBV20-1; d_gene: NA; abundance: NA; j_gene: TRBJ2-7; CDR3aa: CSATAARGQYF; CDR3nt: TGCAGTGCTACCGCGGCCCGTGGGCAGTACTTC
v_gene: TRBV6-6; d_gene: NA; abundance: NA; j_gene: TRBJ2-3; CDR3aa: CASTRSLTDTQYF; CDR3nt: TGTGCCAGCACTCGGTCCCTCACAGATACGCAGTATTTT
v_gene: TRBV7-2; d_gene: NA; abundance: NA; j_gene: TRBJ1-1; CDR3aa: CASSTSWGGTEAFF; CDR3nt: TGTGCCAGCAGCACCTCATGGGGGGGGACTGAAGCTTTCTTT
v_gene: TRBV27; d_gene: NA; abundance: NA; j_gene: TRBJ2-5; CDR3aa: CASSILYQETQYF; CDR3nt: TGTGCCAGCAGTATCCTGTACCAAGAGACCCAGTACTTC
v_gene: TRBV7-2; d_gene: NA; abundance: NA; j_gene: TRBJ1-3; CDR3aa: CASSFQGHSGNTIYF; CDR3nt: TGTGCCAGCAGCTTTCAGGGGCACTCTGGAAACACCATATATTTT
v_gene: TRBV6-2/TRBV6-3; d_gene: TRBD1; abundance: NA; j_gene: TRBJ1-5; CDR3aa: CASSYDAERTGAYGGNQPQHF; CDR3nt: TGTGCCAGCAGTTATGATGCGGAACGGACAGGGGCATACGGGGGTAATCAGCCCCAGCATTTT
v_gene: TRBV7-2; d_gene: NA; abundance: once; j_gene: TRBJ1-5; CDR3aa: CASSLGQGNNQPQHF; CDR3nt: TGTGCCAGCAGCTTAGGTCAGGGGAACAATCAGCCCCAGCATTTT
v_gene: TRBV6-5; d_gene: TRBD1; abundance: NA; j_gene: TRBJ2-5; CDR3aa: CASSSLGQGSETQYF; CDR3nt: TGTGCCAGCAGCTCCCTGGGACAGGGTTCGGAGACCCAGTACTTC
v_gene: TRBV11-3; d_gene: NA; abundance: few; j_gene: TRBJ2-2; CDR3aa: CASSFMAHTGELFF; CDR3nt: TGTGCCAGCAGCTTTATGGCCCACACCGGGGAGCTGTTTTTT
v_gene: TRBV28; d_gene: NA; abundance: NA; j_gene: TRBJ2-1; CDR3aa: CASSTAGTLQNNEQFF; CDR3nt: TGTGCCAGCAGTACGGCCGGGACACTACAAAACAATGAGCAGTTCTTC
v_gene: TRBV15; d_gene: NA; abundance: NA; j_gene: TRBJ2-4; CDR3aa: CATSPEGGTVYIQYF; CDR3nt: TGTGCCACCAGTCCCGAAGGGGGTACGGTGTACATTCAGTACTTC
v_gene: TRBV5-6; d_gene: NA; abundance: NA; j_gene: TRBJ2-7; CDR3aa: CASSLDGSSYEQYF; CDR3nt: TGTGCCAGCAGCTTGGATGGGAGCTCCTACGAGCAGTACTTC
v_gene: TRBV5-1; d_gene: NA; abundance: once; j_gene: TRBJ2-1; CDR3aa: CASSLSPGVYEQFF; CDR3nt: TGCGCCAGCAGCTTGTCGCCGGGAGTCTATGAGCAGTTCTTC
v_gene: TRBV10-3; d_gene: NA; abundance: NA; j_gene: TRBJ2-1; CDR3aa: CAIRAGSRDEQFF; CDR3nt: TGTGCCATCAGAGCCGGGAGCCGCGATGAGCAGTTCTTC
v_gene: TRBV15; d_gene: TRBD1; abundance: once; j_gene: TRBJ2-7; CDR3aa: CATSSPGTADYEQYF; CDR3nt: TGTGCCACCAGCAGCCCCGGGACAGCCGACTACGAGCAGTACTTC
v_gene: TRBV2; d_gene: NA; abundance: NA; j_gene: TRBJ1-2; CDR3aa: CASSLGIIYGYTF; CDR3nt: TGTGCCAGCAGTCTCGGGATAATCTATGGCTACACCTTC
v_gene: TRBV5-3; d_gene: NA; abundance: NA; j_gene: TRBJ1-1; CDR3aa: CARSSRGNTEAFF; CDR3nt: TGTGCCAGAAGCTCCAGGGGGAACACTGAAGCTTTCTTT
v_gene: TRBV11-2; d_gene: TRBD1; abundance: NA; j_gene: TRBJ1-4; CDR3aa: CASSARTGMGEKLFF; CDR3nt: TGTGCCAGCAGCGCCCGGACAGGGATGGGTGAAAAACTGTTTTTT
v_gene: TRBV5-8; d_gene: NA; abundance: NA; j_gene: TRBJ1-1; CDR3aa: CASSLRGGEAFF; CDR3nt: TGTGCCAGCAGCTTGAGGGGGGGTGAAGCTTTCTTT
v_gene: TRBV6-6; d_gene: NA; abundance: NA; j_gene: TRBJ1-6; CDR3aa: CASSYNPRTGYSPLHF; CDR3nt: TGTGCCAGCAGTTATAACCCCCGAACAGGTTACTCACCCCTCCACTTT
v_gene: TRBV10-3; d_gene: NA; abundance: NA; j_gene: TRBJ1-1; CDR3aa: CATDGSGGTEAFF; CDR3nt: TGTGCCACTGACGGCTCCGGGGGCACTGAAGCTTTCTTT
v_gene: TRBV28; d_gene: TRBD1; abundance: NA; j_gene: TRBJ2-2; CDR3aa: CASSGTGGRTGELFF; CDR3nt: TGTGCCAGCAGCGGGACAGGGGGCAGGACCGGGGAGCTGTTTTTT
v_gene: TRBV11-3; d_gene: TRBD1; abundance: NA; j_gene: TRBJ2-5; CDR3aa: CASSRQGASALETQYF; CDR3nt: TGTGCCAGCAGCCGACAGGGGGCGTCGGCCCTAGAGACCCAGTACTTC
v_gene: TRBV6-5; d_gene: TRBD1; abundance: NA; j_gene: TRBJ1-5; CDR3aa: CASTEGGGGQPQHF; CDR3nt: TGTGCCAGCACCGAAGGAGGGGGCGGTCAGCCCCAGCATTTT
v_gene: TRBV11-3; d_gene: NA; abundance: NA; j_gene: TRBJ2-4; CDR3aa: CASSDGRTPEGF; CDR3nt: TGTGCCAGCAGCGATGGACGGACCCCGGAGGGCTTC
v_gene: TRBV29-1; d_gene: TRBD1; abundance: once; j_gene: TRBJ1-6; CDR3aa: CSVRSQGVDSPLHF; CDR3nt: TGCAGCGTTCGCTCCCAGGGGGTGGATTCACCCCTCCACTTT
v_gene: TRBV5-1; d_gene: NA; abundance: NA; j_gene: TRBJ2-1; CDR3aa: CASSLILSGGTYNEQFF; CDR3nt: TGCGCCAGCAGCTTGATCCTATCGGGTGGAACCTACAATGAGCAGTTCTTC
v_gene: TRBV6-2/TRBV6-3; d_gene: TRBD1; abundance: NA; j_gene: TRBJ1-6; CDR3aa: CASSSDRGNSPLHF; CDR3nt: TGTGCCAGCAGTTCTGACAGGGGTAATTCACCCCTCCACTTT
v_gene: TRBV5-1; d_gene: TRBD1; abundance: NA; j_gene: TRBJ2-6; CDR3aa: CASSLTGTGVRSGANVLTF; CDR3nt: TGCGCCAGCAGCTTGACCGGGACAGGGGTTCGCTCTGGGGCCAACGTCCTGACTTTC